What follows are 4 T cell receptor beta chains derived from one specimen sequenced in a study of blood T cell repertoires in COVID-19. Produced via immunoSEQ multiplex PCR; TCRdb's table is partial and in-frame only. The sample consists of around 280,000 clones, about 90% of them appearing once. The sequenced sample consisted of peripheral blood. The receptors were gathered from a woman between 25 and 40 years old with COVID-19, enrolled during active disease.

The CDR3 coding sequence is TGTGCCAGCAGCTTGGCCCCAGACAGGGACTCCTACGAGCAGTACTTC. Translated, it gives CASSLAPDRDSYEQYF. This chain uses TRBV5-5 with TRBJ2-7; 7 nucleotides line up with TRBD1. Germline lookup yields CDR1 SGHKS and CDR2 YYEKEE (reference sequence). The junction had 6 bases not matched to a gene; V was cut back by 0 bases and J by 0 bases. The CDR3 contains 16 residues.

The chain carries TRBV7-6 and TRBJ2-5; tentative D call: TRBD1 (6 bases). Looked up from germline, CDR1 is SGHVS and CDR2 is FNYEAQ. Deletions cut 2 bases from V and 2 bases from J, with 9 bases between. This CDR3 comprises 14 residues. CDR3 in amino acids: CASSLSRGQETQYF. CDR3 DNA: TGTGCCAGCAGCTTAAGCAGGGGACAAGAGACCCAGTACTTC.

This chain joins TRBV19 and TRBJ1-6; possible D gene TRBD1, 6 bases. The CDR3 is 15 amino acids. Trimming removed 5 bases at V and 10 bases at J, with 18 bases between. The germline CDR1 and CDR2 sequences are LNHDA and SQIVND (reference sequence). This chain's CDR3 is CASSATQGVRSPLHF. The CDR3 DNA is TGTGCCAGTAGTGCGACACAGGGCGTGAGATCACCCCTCCACTTT.

The chain carries TRBV10-1 and TRBJ1-1; 7 nucleotides match TRBD1. From germline, CDR1 is WNHNN and CDR2 SYGVQD (reference sequence). The CDR3 is made up of 13 amino acids. With V trimmed by 5 bases and J by 5 bases, 5 bases remained unmatched. The CDR3 protein is CASSHRGWTEAFF. In DNA, the CDR3 is TGCGCCAGCAGTCACAGGGGTTGGACTGAAGCTTTCTTT.